A selection of T cell receptor beta chains follows, all from one sample in a study of technical replicates of blood from a few donors. The repertoire was sequenced with immunoSEQ multiplex PCR; TCRdb's copy has only in-frame clones and lacks some. The sample has 75,000 to 100,000 clones, less than 95% seen once; the top ten hold about 0.3%. The sequenced material came from T cells isolated from PBMCs. These receptors were taken from a human donor in good health. Each CDR3 is given with its conserved first and last residue. D genes are given only for firm matches. Rows may omit the clone size; those that give it use once, few, many or a size class.

abundance	d_gene	v_gene	j_gene	CDR3nt	CDR3aa
.	.	TRBV5-8	TRBJ2-7	TGTGCCAGCAGCTTTAGGGATCCAGCGGAGTGGTACTTC	CASSFRDPAEWYF
.	TRBD2	TRBV2	TRBJ2-3	TGTGCCAGCAGGCCGACTAGCGGGAGCACAGATACGCAGTATTTT	CASRPTSGSTDTQYF
few	.	TRBV4-1	TRBJ1-1	TGCGCCAGCAGCGCTATTCGGGGGTTCATGAACACTGAAGCTTTCTTT	CASSAIRGFMNTEAFF
.	TRBD1	TRBV7-7	TRBJ1-1	TGTGCCAGCAGCCCAGACAGGGAAACCCCTGAAGCTTTCTTT	CASSPDRETPEAFF
once	.	TRBV11-2	TRBJ2-7	TGTGCCAGCAGCTTGGAGGGTTACGAGCAGTACTTC	CASSLEGYEQYF
.	TRBD1	TRBV19	TRBJ1-1	TGTGCCACTGGGGACAGGACGAACACTGAAGCTTTCTTT	CATGDRTNTEAFF
.	TRBD2	TRBV29-1	TRBJ2-1	TGCAGCTACCAGGGGTTACGGGGGACTAGCGGGTCTGGTGAGCAGTTCTTC	CSYQGLRGTSGSGEQFF
.	.	TRBV5-3	TRBJ2-1	TGTGCCAGAAGCTTTACGGTATACAATGAGCAGTTCTTC	CARSFTVYNEQFF
.	TRBD2	TRBV4-1	TRBJ2-1	TGCGCCAGCAGCCAGGTAGCGGGAGCAAATGAGCAGTTCTTC	CASSQVAGANEQFF
.	.	TRBV28	TRBJ2-7	TGTGCCAGCAGTTTCCAATTCGGAGGGCCGGTGTACGAGCAGTACTTC	CASSFQFGGPVYEQYF
.	.	TRBV2	TRBJ1-2	TGTGCCAGCAGTGAGTTAGCTAACTATGGCTACACCTTC	CASSELANYGYTF
.	.	TRBV7-8	TRBJ1-1	TGTGCCAGCAGCCCCGTGGTAACCGGTGGCACTGAAGCTTTCTTT	CASSPVVTGGTEAFF
.	.	TRBV7-6	TRBJ2-7	TGTGCCAGCAGCTTAGTAGTGGGGCCCTACGAGCAGTACTTC	CASSLVVGPYEQYF
few	TRBD1	TRBV7-9	TRBJ1-1	TGTGCCAGCAGCTGGGACAGCATAGAAGCTTTCTTT	CASSWDSIEAFF
.	.	TRBV19	TRBJ2-7	TGTGCCAGTAGTACACAGGGCCACGAGCAGTACTTC	CASSTQGHEQYF
.	TRBD2	TRBV28	TRBJ2-1	TGTGCCAGCAGTTTGCCGGGACTACAACTCAATGAGCAGTTCTTC	CASSLPGLQLNEQFF
.	.	TRBV6-4	TRBJ2-1	TGTGCCAGCAGTAGAGGGAGCGATTCTTACAATGAGCAGTTCTTC	CASSRGSDSYNEQFF
once	TRBD2	TRBV5-6	TRBJ2-7	TGTGCCAGCAGCGTGACTAGCGTACCCTACGAGCAGTACTTC	CASSVTSVPYEQYF
.	TRBD1	TRBV29-1	TRBJ2-1	TGCAGCTTTAGGACAGGGCGCAATGAGCAGTTCTTC	CSFRTGRNEQFF
.	TRBD2	TRBV4-2	TRBJ2-1	TGTGCCAGCAGCCAAGATAGCGGGAGGGCCCTTGGATCCTACAATGAGCAGTTCTTC	CASSQDSGRALGSYNEQFF
.	TRBD1	TRBV4-2	TRBJ1-5	TGTGCCAGCAGCCAAGACCTCAGGGGGTCCTATAGCAATCAGCCCCAGCATTTT	CASSQDLRGSYSNQPQHF
.	TRBD1	TRBV5-8	TRBJ1-2	TGTGCCAGCAGCTGGGGGACAGGGGGAAGTGGCTACACCTTC	CASSWGTGGSGYTF